This T cell receptor (beta chain) was recorded in a study of shared clonotypes between healthy human individuals. Germline V CDR1 and CDR2: MDHEN, SYDVKM. The CDR3 is 14 amino acids. V lost 5 bases and J 4 bases, leaving 14 bases between the germline ends. All donors were Caucasian adults living in Nashville, Tennessee. Input per replicate PCR of unsorted PBMC was around 300 ng DNA, corresponding to tens of thousands of T cell genomes. Method: immunoSEQ multiplex PCR; TCRdb's copy keeps in-frame clones and lacks some. The sample records 450,000 to 500,000 clones, about 78% being singletons. The material sequenced was PBMCs. The receptor was isolated from a woman aged 40 to 55 in good health. Some clones in this sample may be carry-over from other donors' samples. The J gene is TRBJ2-5, the V gene TRBV28, with D tentatively TRBD1 (5 bases). The CDR3 coding sequence is TGTGCCAGCAGTCTTCTAAGAAGGGGAGAGACCCAGTACTTC. Translation gives CASSLLRRGETQYF.